This TCR beta chain was documented in a study of cytomegalovirus exposure and HLA in healthy donors. This clone came up a few times. Looked up from germline, CDR1 is MNHNS and CDR2 is SASEGT. V lost 6 bases, J lost 4 bases, and 13 bases lay in between. CDR3 length: 13 residues. The PCR contained 60 Vbeta and 13 Jbeta primers. The protocol was immunoSEQ multiplex PCR, while the TCRdb copy is restricted to in-frame clones and leaves out a portion. Of some 100,000 clones detected, roughly three quarters appear once; the ten largest clones hold over 4%. Sequenced material: PBMCs. The rearrangement links TRBV6-1 to TRBJ2-7, with D tentatively TRBD2 (6 bases). The clonotype originates from a female donor in good health and CMV-seropositive. As DNA, the CDR3 is TGTGCCAGCAGGGGGGGAGTTGCGTACGAGCAGTACTTC. Its translation is CASRGGVAYEQYF.